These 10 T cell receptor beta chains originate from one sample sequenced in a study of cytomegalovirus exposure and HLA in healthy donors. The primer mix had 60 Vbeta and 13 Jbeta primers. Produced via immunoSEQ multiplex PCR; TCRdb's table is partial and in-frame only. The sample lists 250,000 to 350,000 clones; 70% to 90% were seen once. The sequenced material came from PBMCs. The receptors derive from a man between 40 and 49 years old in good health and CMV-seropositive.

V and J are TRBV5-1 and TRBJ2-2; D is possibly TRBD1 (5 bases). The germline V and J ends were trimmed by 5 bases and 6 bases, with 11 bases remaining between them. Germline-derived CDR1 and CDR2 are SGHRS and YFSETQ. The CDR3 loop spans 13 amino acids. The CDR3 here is CASRAGHAGELFF. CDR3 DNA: TGCGCCAGCAGAGCAGGGCACGCCGGGGAGCTGTTTTTT.

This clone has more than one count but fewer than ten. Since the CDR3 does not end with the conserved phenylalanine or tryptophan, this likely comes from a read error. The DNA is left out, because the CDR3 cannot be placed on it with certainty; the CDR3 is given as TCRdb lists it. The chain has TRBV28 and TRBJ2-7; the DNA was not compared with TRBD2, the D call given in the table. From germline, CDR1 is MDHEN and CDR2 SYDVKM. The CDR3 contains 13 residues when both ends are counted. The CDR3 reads CASSLQEGGTPLL.

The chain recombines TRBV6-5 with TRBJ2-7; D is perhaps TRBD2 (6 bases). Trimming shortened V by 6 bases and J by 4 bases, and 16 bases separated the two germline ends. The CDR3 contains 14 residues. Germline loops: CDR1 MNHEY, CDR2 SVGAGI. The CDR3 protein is CASSKGLSGYEQYF. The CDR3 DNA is TGTGCCAGCAGCAAGGGACTGTCCGGGTACGAGCAGTACTTC.

CDR3 DNA sequence: TGTGCCAGCAGCTTGGCAGGGGGCGGCTACACCTTC. This translates into CASSLAGGGYTF. The chain couples TRBV11-2 to TRBJ1-2, with 8 bases matching TRBD1. This CDR3 is built from 12 residues. In germline, CDR1 is SGHAT, CDR2 FQNNGV. Trimming cost V 3 bases and J 8 bases; bases outside gene matches: 2.

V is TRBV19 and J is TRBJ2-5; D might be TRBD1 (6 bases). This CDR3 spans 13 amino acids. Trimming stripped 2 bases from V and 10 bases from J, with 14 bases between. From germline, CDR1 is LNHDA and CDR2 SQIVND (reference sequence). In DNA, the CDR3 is TGTGCCAGTAGTATATCCAGGGGAAACGACCAGTACTTC. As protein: CASSISRGNDQYF.

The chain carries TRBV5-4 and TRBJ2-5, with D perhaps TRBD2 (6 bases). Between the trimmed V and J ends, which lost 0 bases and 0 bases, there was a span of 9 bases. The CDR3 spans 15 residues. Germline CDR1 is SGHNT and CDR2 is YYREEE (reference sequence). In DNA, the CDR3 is TGTGCCAGCAGCTTGGGCGGGAAGTACCAAGAGACCCAGTACTTC. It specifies CASSLGGKYQETQYF.

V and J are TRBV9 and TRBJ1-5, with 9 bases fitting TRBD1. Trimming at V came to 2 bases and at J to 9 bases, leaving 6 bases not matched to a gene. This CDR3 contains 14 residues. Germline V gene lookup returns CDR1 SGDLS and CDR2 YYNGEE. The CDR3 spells CASSVGDRARPQHF. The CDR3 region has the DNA TGTGCCAGCAGCGTGGGGGACAGGGCTAGGCCCCAGCATTTT. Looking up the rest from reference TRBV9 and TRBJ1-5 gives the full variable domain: DSGVTQTPKHLITATGQRVTLRCSPRSGDLSVYWYQQSLDQGLQFLIQYYNGEERAKGNILERFSAQQFPDLHSELNLSSLELGDSALYFCASSVGDRARPQHFGDGTRLSIL.

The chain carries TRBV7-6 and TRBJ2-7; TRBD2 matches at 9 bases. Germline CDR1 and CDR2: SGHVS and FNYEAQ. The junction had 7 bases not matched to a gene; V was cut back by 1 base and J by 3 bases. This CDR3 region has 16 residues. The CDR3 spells CASSLEGTSYVYEQYF. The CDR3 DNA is TGTGCCAGCAGCTTAGAGGGGACTAGCTATGTCTACGAGCAGTACTTC.

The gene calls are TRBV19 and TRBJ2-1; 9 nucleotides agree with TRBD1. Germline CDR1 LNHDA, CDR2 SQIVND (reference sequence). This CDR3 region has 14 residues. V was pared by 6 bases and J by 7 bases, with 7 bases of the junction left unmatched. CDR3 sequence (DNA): TGTGCCAGTAGGGGACAGGGAGGAAGGAATGAGCAGTTCTTC. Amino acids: CASRGQGGRNEQFF.

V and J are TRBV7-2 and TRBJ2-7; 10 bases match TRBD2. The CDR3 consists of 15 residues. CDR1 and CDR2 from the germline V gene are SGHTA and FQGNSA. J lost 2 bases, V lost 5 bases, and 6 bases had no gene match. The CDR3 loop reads CASSVGLAVTYEQYF. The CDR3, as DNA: TGTGCCAGCAGCGTAGGACTAGCGGTGACCTACGAGCAGTACTTC.